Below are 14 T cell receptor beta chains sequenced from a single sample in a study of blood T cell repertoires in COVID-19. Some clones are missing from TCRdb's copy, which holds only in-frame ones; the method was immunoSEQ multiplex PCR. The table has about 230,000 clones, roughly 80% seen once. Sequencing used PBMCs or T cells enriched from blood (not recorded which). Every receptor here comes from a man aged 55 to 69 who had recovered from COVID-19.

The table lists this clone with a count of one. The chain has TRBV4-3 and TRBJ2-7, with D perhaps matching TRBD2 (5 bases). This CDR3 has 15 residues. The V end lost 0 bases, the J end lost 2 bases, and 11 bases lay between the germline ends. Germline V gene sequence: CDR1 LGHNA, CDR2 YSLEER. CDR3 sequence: CASSQEAREPYEQYF. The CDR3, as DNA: TGCGCCAGCAGCCAAGAAGCTAGGGAGCCCTACGAGCAGTACTTC.

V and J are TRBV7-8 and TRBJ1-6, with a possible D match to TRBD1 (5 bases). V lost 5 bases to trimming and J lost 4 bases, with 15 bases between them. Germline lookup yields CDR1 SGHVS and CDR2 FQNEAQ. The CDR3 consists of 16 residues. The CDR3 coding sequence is TGTGCCAGCAGCCCCTCAGGGTTACCATATAATTCACCCCTCCACTTT. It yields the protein CASSPSGLPYNSPLHF.

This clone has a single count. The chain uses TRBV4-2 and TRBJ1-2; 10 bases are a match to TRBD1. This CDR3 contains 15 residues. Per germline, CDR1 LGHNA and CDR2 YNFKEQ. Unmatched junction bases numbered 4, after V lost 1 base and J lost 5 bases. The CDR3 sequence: CASSQAGTGDYGYTF. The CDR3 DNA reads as TGTGCCAGCAGCCAAGCTGGGACAGGGGATTATGGCTACACCTTC.

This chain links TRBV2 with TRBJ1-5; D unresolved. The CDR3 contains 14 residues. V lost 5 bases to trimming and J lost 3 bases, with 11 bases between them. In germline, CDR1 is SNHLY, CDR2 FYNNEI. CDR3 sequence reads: CASSIHDYNQPQHF. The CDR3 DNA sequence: TGTGCCAGCAGTATACATGACTACAATCAGCCCCAGCATTTT. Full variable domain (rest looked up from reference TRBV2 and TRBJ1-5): EPEVTQTPSHQVTQMGQEVILRCVPISNHLYFYWYRQILGQKVEFLVSFYNNEISEKSEIFDDQFSVERPDGSNFTLKIRSTKLEDSAMYFCASSIHDYNQPQHFGDGTRLSIL.

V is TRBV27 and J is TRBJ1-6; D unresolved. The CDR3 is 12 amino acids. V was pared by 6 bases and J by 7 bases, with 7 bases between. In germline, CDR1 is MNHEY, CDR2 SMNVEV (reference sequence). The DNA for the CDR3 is TGTGCCAGCAGCCTCCTAAATTCACCCCTCCACTTT. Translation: CASSLLNSPLHF.

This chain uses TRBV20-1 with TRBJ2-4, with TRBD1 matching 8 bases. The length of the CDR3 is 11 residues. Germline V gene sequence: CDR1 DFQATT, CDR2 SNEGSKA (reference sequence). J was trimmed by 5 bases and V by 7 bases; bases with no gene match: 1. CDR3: CSVDRENIQYF. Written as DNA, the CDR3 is TGCAGTGTGGACAGGGAAAACATTCAGTACTTC.

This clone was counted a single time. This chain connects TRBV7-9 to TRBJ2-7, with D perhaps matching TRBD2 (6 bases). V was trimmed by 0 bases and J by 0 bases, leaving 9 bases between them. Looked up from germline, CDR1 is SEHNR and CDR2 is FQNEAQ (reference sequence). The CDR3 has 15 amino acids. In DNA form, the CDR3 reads TGTGCCAGCAGCTTAGCGGGGGGAAGCTCCTACGAGCAGTACTTC. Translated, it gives CASSLAGGSSYEQYF.

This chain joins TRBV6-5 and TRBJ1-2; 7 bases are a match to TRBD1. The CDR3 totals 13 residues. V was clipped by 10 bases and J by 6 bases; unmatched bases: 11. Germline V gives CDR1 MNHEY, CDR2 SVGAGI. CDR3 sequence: CATRVGQSNGYTF. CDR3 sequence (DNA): TGTGCCACCCGAGTGGGACAGTCGAATGGCTACACCTTC.

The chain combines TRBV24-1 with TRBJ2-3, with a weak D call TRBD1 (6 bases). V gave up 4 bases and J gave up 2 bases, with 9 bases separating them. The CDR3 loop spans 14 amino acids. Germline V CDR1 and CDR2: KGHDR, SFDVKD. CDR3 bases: TGTGCCACCAGTGAATGGACAGCCACAGATACGCAGTATTTT. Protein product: CATSEWTATDTQYF.

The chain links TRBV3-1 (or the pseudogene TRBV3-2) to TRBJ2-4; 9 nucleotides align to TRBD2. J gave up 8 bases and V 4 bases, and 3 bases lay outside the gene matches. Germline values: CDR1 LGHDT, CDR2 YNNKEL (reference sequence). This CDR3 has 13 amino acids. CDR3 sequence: CASSPLAGYIQYF. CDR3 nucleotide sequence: TGTGCCAGCAGCCCCCTAGCGGGGTACATTCAGTACTTC.

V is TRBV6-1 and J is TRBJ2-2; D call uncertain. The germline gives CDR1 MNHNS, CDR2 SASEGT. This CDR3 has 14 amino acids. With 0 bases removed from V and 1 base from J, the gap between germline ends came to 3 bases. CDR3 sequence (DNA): TGTGCCAGCAGTGAAGCCGGGAACACCGGGGAGCTGTTTTTT. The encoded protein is CASSEAGNTGELFF.

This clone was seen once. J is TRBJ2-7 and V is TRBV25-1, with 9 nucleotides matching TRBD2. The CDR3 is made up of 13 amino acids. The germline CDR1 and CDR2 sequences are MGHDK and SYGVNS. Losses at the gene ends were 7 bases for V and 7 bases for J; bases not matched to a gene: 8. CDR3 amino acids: CASTAGGLGEQYF. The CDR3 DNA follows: TGTGCCAGCACCGCGGGGGGGCTGGGTGAGCAGTACTTC.

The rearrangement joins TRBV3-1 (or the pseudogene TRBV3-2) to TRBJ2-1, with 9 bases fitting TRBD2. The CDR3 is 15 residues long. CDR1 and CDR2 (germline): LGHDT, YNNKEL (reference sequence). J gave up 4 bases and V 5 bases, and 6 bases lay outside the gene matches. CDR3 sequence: CASSILAGYYNEQFF. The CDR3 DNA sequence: TGTGCCAGCAGCATTCTAGCGGGGTATTACAATGAGCAGTTCTTC.

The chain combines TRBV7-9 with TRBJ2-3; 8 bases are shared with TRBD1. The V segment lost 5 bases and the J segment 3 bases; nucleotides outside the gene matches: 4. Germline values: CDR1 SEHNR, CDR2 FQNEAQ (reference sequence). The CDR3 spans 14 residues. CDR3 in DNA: TGTGCCAGCAGCCCTACAGGGGGTACAGATACGCAGTATTTT. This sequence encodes CASSPTGGTDTQYF.